The present TCR beta chain was sequenced within a study of CD8 T cells in Susac syndrome. The overall study: Sequenced Susac syndrome patients included roughly 6 with clinically active disease and fewer than 10 in remission. When their blood was taken, patients with Susac syndrome were therapy-naive, taking corticosteroids, or taking intravenous immunoglobulin alone.

Germline loops: CDR1 LGHNT, CDR2 FRNRAP. Trimming removed 1 base from V and 4 bases from J, with 10 bases in between. This CDR3 has 14 amino acids. General study points: An acknowledgment was made by the study that its TCR sequencing and HLA analysis involved relatively few individuals.

In regard to this clonotype: What it binds is not known.

Reverse transcription of roughly 0.45 to 1 ug RNA was performed with random hexamers. TCR beta CDR3 was amplified by immunoSEQ multiplex PCR. This amplification extended across 54 Vbeta and 13 Jbeta segments. TCRdb itself ran the immunoSEQ multiplex PCR reads through MiXCR, one entry per CDR3 protein. The sample has 150,000 to 200,000 distinct CDR3 sequences; around 90% are singletons. The source material was CD4+ T cells from PBMCs. This clonotype originated in a human donor with Susac syndrome. The chain couples TRBV12-5 to TRBJ2-5, with a weak D call TRBD2 (6 bases). In DNA, the CDR3 is TGTGCTAGTGGTTTGGGACTAGTGGGAGAGACCCAGTACTTC. The encoded protein is CASGLGLVGETQYF.